This TCR beta chain was recovered during a study of blood T cell repertoires in COVID-19 (dated by TCRdb to 2020 to 2021). Turning to the overall study: The collaborator samples originated in the United States, Italy and Spain and spanned the acute and convalescent phases of COVID-19. The material from the prospective study consisted of cDNA or gDNA derived from T cells, B-cell-depleted T cells, or PBMCs. The dataset comprised deeply sampled blood TCRbeta repertoires from subjects exposed to, actively infected with, or recovered from COVID-19. The repertoires were released in a freely available public database intended as a resource for research on the immune response to SARS-CoV-2. Samples came from the ongoing ImmuneRACE study (first 160 participants) plus 1,254 subjects from 6 global collaborators. Sample metadata almost always included a de-identified subject ID, COVID-19 status, age in years and sex. Where available, HLA class I and class II types were obtained from metadata supplied by the sample provider rather than from assay-based typing. The study at large found these results: The quantity of clinical and demographic metadata differed by source and by participant and was supplied without curation.

The immunoSEQ Assay, a bias-controlled multiplex PCR, was used to amplify TCRbeta CDR3 regions from genomic DNA. Per the authors' processing: Within the assay, amplification of reference gene primers was used to estimate how many nucleated cells each sample contained. To quantify the absolute abundance of each unique TCRbeta CDR3 rearrangement, sequence reads were collapsed and filtered. Productive Simpson clonality was computed per sample as the square root of Simpson's diversity index over productive rearrangements. TCRdb took over this immuneACCESS table, retaining in-frame rearrangements with V and J assigned. Such tables are incomplete; in checked studies, under half of the missing clones stem from an unresolved V gene, and the remainder is unexplained. V, J and clone size are taken as reported in that table, and D and trimming were inferred from the DNA itself. The sample table contains about 170,000 clones; only one count was recorded for around nine tenths of them. The ten biggest clones cover approximately 4% of the sample.

To note about this clone: Its recognized antigen is unknown. Base-call qualities are not available, and no considerably larger clone is one nucleotide away.

The collaborating institutions used their own protocols to collect whole blood in K2EDTA tubes. For TCRbeta analysis, collaborators shipped samples as frozen whole blood, isolated PBMCs, or DNA extracted from either of those sample types. Reading from cysteine to phenylalanine, the CDR3 counts 15 amino acids. Only the CDR3 region is kept as DNA, spanning 45 bases read in frame from base 1. V lost 3 bases and J lost 6 bases, and the count of bases not matched to a germline gene is 6. Looking up the germline V gene yields CDR1 KGHSH and CDR2 LQKENI. Rearrangement joined TRBV18 to TRBJ1-5; 9 bases in between match TRBD1. Sequencing input: peripheral blood. This receptor was obtained from a young man with active or convalescent COVID-19. The base sequence is TGTGCCAGCTCACCTCCGGGACAGGGCGGTCAGCCCCAGCATTTT. The encoded protein is CASSPPGQGGQPQHF.